The 11 T cell receptor beta chains in this list originate from one sample, sequenced in a study of OX40 agonist ivuxolimab in advanced cancers. Sequenced by immunoSEQ multiplex PCR; TCRdb stores in-frame clones only, minus some. In the table there are tens of thousands of clones, 90% to 95% of which are singletons. Material: CD4+ or CD8+ T cells sorted from blood, obtained in a trial of the OX40 agonist ivuxolimab. The receptors originated from an adult with an advanced solid tumor such as melanoma, head and neck, liver or kidney cancer.

V is TRBV6-5 and J is TRBJ1-5, with D perhaps matching TRBD1 (5 bases). V gave up 6 bases and J gave up 6 bases, with 12 bases separating them. CDR3 length equals 13 residues. The germline CDR1 and CDR2 sequences are MNHEY and SVGAGI. The CDR3 sequence is CASSQPGSQPQHF. The CDR3 nucleotides read TGTGCCAGCAGCCAACCAGGGAGTCAGCCCCAGCATTTT.

V is TRBV28 and J is TRBJ1-1; perhaps TRBD1 as D (5 bases). CDR1 and CDR2 (germline): MDHEN, SYDVKM. V was pared by 7 bases and J by 8 bases, with 17 bases between. This CDR3 comprises 13 residues. The CDR3 sequence is CASTPQGGGEAFF. CDR3 DNA sequence: TGTGCCAGCACCCCCCAGGGCGGAGGGGAAGCTTTCTTT.

The chain is built from TRBV4-1 and TRBJ2-1, with D unclear. CDR1 and CDR2 from the germline V gene are MGHRA and YSYEKL. The CDR3 extends over 15 amino acids. Trimming removed 2 bases from V and 3 bases from J, with 11 bases in between. The CDR3 DNA reads TGCGCCAGCAGCCAAATAAGACTGAGCTACAATGAGCAGTTCTTC. This sequence encodes CASSQIRLSYNEQFF.

This chain links TRBV28 with TRBJ2-2; a possible D gene is TRBD1 (6 bases). Per the germline V gene, CDR1 is MDHEN and CDR2 is SYDVKM. The ends were cut back, 5 bases at V and 6 bases at J, with 13 bases in the middle. CDR3 size: 14 residues. CDR3 amino acids: CASSPVAGAGELFF. The CDR3, as DNA: TGTGCCAGCAGTCCCGTTGCAGGGGCCGGGGAGCTGTTTTTT.

The genes are TRBV4-1 and TRBJ2-5, with 7 bases identical to TRBD1. From germline, CDR1 is MGHRA and CDR2 YSYEKL. The CDR3 totals 16 residues. Losses at the gene ends were 0 bases for V and 2 bases for J; bases not matched to a gene: 6. This chain's CDR3 is CASSQDPTGTQETQYF. CDR3 DNA sequence: TGCGCCAGCAGCCAAGATCCGACAGGGACACAAGAGACCCAGTACTTC.

This clone was found once. The chain employs TRBV6-1 and TRBJ2-1, with 10 bases identical to TRBD1. CDR1 MNHNS and CDR2 SASEGT come from the germline V gene. The V gene end was trimmed by 8 bases and the J gene end by 6 bases; junction bases not matched to a gene: 7. The CDR3 length is 14 residues. CDR3 loop: CASGFRDRGNEQFF. The CDR3 nucleotides read TGTGCCAGCGGATTCCGGGACAGGGGCAATGAGCAGTTCTTC.

This clone was seen more than once but under ten times. This chain links TRBV5-6 with TRBJ2-5, with 11 bases identical to TRBD2. The V and J ends lost 2 bases and 3 bases, in that order; junction bases with no gene match: 9. Germline values: CDR1 SGHDT, CDR2 YYEEEE. The CDR3 runs 17 residues. CDR3 DNA sequence: TGTGCCAGCAGCTTTCGGCTTAGCGGGAGGGCTGAAGAGACCCAGTACTTC. Protein sequence: CASSFRLSGRAEETQYF. The full variable domain, rest sourced from reference TRBV5-6 and TRBJ2-5, is DAGVTQSPTHLIKTRGQQVTLRCSPKSGHDTVSWYQQALGQGPQFIFQYYEEEERQRGNFPDRFSGHQFPNYSSELNVNALLLGDSALYLCASSFRLSGRAEETQYFGPGTRLLVL.

J is TRBJ2-1 and V is TRBV2, with 8 bases matching TRBD1. The V gene's germline CDR1 is SNHLY and CDR2 FYNNEI. The CDR3 extends over 14 amino acids. V lost 6 bases to trimming and J lost 9 bases; unmatched junction nucleotides: 10. The CDR3 protein is CASRTGTGRTEQFF. The CDR3 bases are TGTGCCAGCAGGACCGGGACAGGTCGGACTGAGCAGTTCTTC.

The chain couples TRBV7-2 to TRBJ2-1, with 8 bases lining up with TRBD2. Germline V CDR1 and CDR2: SGHTA, FQGNSA. After removal of 1 base from V and 2 bases from J, the junction contained 4 bases not matched to a gene. This CDR3 is built from 16 residues. CDR3 nucleotide sequence: TGTGCCAGCAGCTTAGTCCCGGGAGGGACCTACAATGAGCAGTTCTTC. Its protein is CASSLVPGGTYNEQFF.

This clone was detected once. The chain joins TRBV4-1 to TRBJ2-5; 12 bases agree with TRBD2. V lost 2 bases and J lost 6; bases outside the gene matches: 4. This CDR3 is built from 15 residues. The germline V gene has CDR1 MGHRA and CDR2 YSYEKL. The CDR3 DNA follows: TGCGCCAGCAGCCAACTAGCGGGAGGGCCGCAGACCCAGTACTTC. It codes for CASSQLAGGPQTQYF.

The V gene is TRBV13, the J gene TRBJ1-1, with 9 nucleotides matching TRBD1. Trimming at V came to 5 bases and at J to 0 bases, leaving 7 bases not matched to a gene. Germline CDR1 is PRHDT and CDR2 is FYEKMQ (reference sequence). This CDR3 has 16 amino acids. The CDR3 region has the DNA TGTGCCAGCAGCACAACAGGGGGCGAAATGAACACTGAAGCTTTCTTT. Translation: CASSTTGGEMNTEAFF.